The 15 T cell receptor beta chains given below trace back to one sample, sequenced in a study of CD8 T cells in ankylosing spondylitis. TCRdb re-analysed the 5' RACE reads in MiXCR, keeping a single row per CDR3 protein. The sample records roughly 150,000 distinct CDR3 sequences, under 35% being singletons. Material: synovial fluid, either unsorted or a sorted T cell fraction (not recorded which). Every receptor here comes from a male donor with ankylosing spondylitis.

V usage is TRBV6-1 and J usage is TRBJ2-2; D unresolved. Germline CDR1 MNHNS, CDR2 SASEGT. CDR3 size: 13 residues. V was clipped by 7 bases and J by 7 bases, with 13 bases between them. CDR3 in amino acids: CASKPLEVGELFF. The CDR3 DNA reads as TGTGCCAGCAAACCACTTGAAGTCGGGGAGCTGTTTTTT.

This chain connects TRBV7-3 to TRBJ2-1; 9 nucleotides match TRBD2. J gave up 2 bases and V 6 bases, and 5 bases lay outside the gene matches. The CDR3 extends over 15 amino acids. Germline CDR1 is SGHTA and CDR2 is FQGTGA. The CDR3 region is CASSETSGPYNEQFF. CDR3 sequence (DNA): TGTGCCAGCAGTGAGACTAGCGGCCCCTACAATGAGCAGTTCTTC.

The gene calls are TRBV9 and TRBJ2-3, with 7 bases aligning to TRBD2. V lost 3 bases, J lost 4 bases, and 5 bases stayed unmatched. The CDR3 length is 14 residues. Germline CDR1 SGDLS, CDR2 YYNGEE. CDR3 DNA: TGTGCCAGCAGCGCCAGGGACTACTCAGATACGCAGTATTTT. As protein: CASSARDYSDTQYF.

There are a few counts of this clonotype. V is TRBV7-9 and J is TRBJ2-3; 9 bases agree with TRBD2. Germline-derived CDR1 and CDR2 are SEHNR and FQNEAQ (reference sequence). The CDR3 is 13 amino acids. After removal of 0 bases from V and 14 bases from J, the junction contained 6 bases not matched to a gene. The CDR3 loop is CASSLAPSGVMYF. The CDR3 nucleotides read TGTGCCAGCAGCTTAGCGCCTAGCGGGGTTATGTATTTT.

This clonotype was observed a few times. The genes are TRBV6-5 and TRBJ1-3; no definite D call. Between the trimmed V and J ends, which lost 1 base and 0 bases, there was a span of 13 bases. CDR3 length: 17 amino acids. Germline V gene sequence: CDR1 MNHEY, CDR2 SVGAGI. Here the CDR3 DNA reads TGTGCCAGCAGTTACTATAGTCCCGTTAACTCTGGAAACACCATATATTTT. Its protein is CASSYYSPVNSGNTIYF.

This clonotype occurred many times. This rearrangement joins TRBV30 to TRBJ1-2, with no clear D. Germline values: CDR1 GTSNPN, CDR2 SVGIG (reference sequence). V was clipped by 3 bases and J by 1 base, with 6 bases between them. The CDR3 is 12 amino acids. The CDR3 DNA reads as TGTGCCTGGAGATTCAATAACTATGGCTACACCTTC. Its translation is CAWRFNNYGYTF.

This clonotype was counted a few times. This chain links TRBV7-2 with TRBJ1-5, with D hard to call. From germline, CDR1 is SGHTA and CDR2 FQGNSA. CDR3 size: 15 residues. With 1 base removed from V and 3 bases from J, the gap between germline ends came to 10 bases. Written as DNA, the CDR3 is TGTGCCAGCAGCTTAGGTAGTCAGTTCAATCAGCCCCAGCATTTT. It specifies CASSLGSQFNQPQHF.

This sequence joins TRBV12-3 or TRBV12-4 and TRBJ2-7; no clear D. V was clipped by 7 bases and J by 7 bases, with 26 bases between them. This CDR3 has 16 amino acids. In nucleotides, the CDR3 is TGTGCCAGCACCATGGTACTACTTGGAGTCTATAGAGAGCAGTACTTC. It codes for CASTMVLLGVYREQYF.

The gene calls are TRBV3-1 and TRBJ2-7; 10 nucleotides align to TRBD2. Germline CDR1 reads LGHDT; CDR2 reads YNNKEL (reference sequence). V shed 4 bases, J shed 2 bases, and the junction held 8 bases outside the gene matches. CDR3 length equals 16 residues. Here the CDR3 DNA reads TGTGCCAGCAGCCCCTCCTCTCTAGCGGGGGCCTACGAGCAGTACTTC. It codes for CASSPSSLAGAYEQYF.

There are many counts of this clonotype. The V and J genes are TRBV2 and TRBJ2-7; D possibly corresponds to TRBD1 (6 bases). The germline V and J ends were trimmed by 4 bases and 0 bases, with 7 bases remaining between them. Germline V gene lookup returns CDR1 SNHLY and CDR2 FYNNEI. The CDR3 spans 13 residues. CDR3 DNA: TGTGCCAGCAGTGCAGGGGTCTCCTACGAGCAGTACTTC. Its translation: CASSAGVSYEQYF.

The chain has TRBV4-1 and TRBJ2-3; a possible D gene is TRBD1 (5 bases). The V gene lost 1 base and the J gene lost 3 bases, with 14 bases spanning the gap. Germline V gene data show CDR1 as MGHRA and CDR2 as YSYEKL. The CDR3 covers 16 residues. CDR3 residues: CASSQGVGKGTDTQYF. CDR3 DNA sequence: TGCGCCAGCAGCCAAGGGGTAGGGAAGGGGACAGATACGCAGTATTTT.

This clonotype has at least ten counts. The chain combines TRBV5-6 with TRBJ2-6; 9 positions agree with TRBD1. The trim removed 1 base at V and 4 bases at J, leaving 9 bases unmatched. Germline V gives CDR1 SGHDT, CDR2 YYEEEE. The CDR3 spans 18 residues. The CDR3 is CASSLNRDRVNGANVLTF. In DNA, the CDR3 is TGTGCCAGCAGCTTGAACCGGGACAGGGTGAACGGGGCCAACGTCCTGACTTTC.

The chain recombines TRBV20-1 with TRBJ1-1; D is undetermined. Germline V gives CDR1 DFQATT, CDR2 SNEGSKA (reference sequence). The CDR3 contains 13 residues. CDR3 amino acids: CSAFSGSFTEAFF. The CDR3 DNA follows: TGCAGCGCCTTCTCCGGTAGCTTCACTGAAGCTTTCTTT.

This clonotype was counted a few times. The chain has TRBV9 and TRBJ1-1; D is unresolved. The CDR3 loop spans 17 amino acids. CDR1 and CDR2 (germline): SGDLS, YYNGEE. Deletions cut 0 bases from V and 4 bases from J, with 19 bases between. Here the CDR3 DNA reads TGTGCCAGCAGCGTAGACACGAGGCAGGTAGCGAGCACTGAAGCTTTCTTT. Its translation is CASSVDTRQVASTEAFF.

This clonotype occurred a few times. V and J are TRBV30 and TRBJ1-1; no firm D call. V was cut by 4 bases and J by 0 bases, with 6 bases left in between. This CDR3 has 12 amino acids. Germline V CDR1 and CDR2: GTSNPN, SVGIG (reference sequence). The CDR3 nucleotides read TGTGCCTGGAAAGTGATGAACACTGAAGCTTTCTTT. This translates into CAWKVMNTEAFF.